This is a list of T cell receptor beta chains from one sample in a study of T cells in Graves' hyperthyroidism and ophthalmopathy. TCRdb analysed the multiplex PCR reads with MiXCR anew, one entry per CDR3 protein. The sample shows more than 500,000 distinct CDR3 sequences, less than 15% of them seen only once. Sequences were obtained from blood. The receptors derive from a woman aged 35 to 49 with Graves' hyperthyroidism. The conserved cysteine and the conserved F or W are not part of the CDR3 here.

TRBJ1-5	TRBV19	ASSKGTSEQPQH
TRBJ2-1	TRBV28	ASSLKGTLYNEQF
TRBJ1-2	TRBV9	ASSPSGGQVYGYT
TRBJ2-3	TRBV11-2	ASSEGLAGSDTQY
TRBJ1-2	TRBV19	ASSITGDSYGYT
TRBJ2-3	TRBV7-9	ASRPWTGDTQY
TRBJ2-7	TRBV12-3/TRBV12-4	ASSLKMTGYEQY
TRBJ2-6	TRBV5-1	ASSLGVTSGANVLT
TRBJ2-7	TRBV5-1	ASSIGQNSYEQY
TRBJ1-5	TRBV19	ASQGGASNQPQH
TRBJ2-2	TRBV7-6	ASSLVGGSETGELF
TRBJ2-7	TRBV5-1	ASSFGDRGGYEQY
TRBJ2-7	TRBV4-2	ASSQADRDYNYEQY
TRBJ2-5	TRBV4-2	ASSLGLAGVAQETQY
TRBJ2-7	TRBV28	ASSGRYEQY
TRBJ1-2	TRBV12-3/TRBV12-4	ASRSTGQLYGYT
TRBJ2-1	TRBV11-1	ASSLGVTSGANEQF
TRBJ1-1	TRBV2	ASSEKGEAF
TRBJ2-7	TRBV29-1	SVEVKWEQY
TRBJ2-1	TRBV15	ATWDGHNEQF
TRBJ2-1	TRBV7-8	ASSRTRNNEQF
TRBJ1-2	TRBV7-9	ASSLAGTEANYGYT
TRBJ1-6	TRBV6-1	ASSEGGQYNSPLH
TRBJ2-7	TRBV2	ASSTRDYEQY
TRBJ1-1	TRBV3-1	ASSQGRTVMGPGTEAF
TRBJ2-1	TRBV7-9	ASSGVRANEQF
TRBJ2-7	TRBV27	ASSRTSGRQEQY
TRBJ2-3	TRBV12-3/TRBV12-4	ASSLRQGITTDTQY
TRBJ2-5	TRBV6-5	ASSYWDQETQY
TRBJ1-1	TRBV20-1	SGRGGGWDTEAF
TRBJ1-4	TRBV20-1	SVTRVGATNEKLF
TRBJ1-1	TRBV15	ATSRDIGGRPTEAF